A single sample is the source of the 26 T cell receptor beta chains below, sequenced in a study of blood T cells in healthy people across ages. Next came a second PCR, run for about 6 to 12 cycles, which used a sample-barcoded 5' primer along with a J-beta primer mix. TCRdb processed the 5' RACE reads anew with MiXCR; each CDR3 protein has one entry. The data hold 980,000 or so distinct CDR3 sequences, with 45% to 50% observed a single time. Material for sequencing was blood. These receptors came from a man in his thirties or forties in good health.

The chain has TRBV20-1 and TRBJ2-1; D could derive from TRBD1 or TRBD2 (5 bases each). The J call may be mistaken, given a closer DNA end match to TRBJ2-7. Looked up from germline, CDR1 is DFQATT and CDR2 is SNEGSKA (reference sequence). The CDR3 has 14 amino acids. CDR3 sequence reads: CSALGRARDYEQYF. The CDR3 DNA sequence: TGCAGTGCCCTGGGGCGGGCGAGAGACTACGAGCAGTACTTC.

CDR3 DNA sequence: TGCAGCGTTGTAGAGGGACCCTATGGCTACACCTTC. Its protein product is CSVVEGPYGYTF. The V gene is TRBV29-1, the J gene TRBJ1-2, with D maybe TRBD1 (5 bases). Germline values: CDR1 SQVTM, CDR2 ANQGSEA. The CDR3 is made up of 12 amino acids. V was trimmed by 4 bases and J by 4 bases, leaving 10 bases between them.

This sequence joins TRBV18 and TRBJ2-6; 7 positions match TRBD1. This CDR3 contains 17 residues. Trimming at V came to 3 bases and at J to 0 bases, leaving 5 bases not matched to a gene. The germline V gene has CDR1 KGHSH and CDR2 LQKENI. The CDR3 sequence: CASSPWDSTSGANVLTF. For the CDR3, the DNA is TGTGCCAGCTCACCGTGGGACAGTACCTCTGGGGCCAACGTCCTGACTTTC.

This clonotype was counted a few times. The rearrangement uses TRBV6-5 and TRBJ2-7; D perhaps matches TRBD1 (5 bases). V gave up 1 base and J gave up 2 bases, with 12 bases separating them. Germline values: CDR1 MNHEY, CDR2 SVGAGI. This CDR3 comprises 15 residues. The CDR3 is CASSYLQGSTYEQYF. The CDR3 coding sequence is TGTGCCAGCAGTTACTTGCAGGGATCTACCTACGAGCAGTACTTC.

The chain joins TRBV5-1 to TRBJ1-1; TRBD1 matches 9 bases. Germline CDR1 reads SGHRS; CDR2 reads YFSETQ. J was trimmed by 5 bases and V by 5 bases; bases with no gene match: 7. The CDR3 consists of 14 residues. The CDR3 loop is CASRLTGGETEAFF. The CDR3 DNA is TGCGCCAGCAGACTTACAGGGGGCGAGACTGAAGCTTTCTTT.

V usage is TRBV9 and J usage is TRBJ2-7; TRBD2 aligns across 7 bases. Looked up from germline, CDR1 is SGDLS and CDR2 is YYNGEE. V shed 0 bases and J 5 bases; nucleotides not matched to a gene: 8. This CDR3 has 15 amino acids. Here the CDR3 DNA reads TGTGCCAGCAGCGTAGCGGCGGGGGAGGTCAACGAGCAGTACTTC. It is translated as CASSVAAGEVNEQYF.

The CDR3 bases are TGTGCCAGCAGCTTCGGACGGACCGCAGATACGCAGTATTTT. It is translated as CASSFGRTADTQYF. The chain uses TRBV7-2 and TRBJ2-3, with D uncertain. The CDR3 covers 14 residues. Germline loops: CDR1 SGHTA, CDR2 FQGNSA. Trimming left V 3 bases short and J 4 bases short, with 11 bases between.

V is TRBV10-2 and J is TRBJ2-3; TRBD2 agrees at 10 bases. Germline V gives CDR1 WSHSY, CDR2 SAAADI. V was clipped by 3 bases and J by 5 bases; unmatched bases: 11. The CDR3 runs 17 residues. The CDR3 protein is CASSEIPAGGQGDTQYF. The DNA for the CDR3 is TGCGCCAGCAGTGAAATCCCAGCGGGGGGGCAAGGAGATACGCAGTATTTT.

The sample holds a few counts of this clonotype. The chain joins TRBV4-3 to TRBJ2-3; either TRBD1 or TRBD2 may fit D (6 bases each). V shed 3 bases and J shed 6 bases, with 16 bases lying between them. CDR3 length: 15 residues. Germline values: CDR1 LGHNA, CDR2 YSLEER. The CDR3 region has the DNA TGCGCCAGCAGCCATAGGGGGAAGGAGGGGGATACGCAGTATTTT. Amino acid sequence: CASSHRGKEGDTQYF.

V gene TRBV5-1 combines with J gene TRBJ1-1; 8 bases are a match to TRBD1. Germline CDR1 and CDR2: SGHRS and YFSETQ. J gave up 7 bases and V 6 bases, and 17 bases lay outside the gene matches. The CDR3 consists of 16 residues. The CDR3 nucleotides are TGCGCCAGCACCTCCCAAGCAACAGGGGGAGAAGTTGAAGCTTTCTTT. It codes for CASTSQATGGEVEAFF.

The CDR3 here is CSVLPHGTGGFGANVLTF. The CDR3 nucleotides read TGCAGCGTGCTTCCCCACGGGACAGGGGGCTTTGGGGCCAACGTCCTGACTTTC. The gene calls are TRBV29-1 and TRBJ2-6; 12 bases match TRBD1. This CDR3 has 18 amino acids. The trim removed 6 bases at V and 3 bases at J, leaving 12 bases unmatched. Germline V gene data show CDR1 as SQVTM and CDR2 as ANQGSEA. The entire variable domain, with the rest obtained from reference TRBV29-1 and TRBJ2-6, is as follows: SAVISQKPSRDICQRGTSLTIQCQVDSQVTMMFWYRQQPGQSLTLIATANQGSEATYESGFVIDKFPISRPNLTFSTLTVSNMSPEDSSIYLCSVLPHGTGGFGANVLTFGAGSRLTVL.

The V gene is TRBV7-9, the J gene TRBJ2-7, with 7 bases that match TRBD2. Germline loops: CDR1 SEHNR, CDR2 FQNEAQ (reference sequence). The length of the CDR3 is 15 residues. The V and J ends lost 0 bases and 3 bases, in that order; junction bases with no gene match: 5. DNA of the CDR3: TGTGCCAGCAGCTTAGCCTACGGGACTAACTACGAGCAGTACTTC. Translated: CASSLAYGTNYEQYF.

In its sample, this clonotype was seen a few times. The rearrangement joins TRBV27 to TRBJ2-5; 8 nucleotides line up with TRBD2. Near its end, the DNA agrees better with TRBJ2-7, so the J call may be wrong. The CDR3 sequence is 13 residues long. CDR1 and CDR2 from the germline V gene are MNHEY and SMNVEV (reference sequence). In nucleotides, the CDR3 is TGTGCCAGCAGTTTGAGCGGGGGCGACGAGCAGTACTTC. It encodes CASSLSGGDEQYF.

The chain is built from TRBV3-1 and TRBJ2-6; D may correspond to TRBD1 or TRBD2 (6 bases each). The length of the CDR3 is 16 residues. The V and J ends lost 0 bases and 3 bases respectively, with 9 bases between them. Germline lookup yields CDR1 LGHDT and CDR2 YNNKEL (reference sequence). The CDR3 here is CASSQERGRGANVLTF. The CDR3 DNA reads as TGTGCCAGCAGCCAAGAACGGGGGCGTGGGGCCAACGTCCTGACTTTC.

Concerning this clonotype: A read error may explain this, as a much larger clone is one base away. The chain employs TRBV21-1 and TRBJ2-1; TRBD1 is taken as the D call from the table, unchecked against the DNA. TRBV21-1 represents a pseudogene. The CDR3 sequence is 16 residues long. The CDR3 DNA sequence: TGTGCCAGCAGCAAGGGACAGGGGATAGGATCCTACGAGCAGTTCTTC. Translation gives CASSKGQGIGSYEQFF.

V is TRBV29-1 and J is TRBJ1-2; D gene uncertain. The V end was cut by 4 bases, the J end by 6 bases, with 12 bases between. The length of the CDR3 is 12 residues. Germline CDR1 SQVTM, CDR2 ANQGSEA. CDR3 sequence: CSVGPGENGYTF. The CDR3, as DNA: TGCAGCGTTGGTCCCGGGGAGAATGGCTACACCTTC.

The DNA for the CDR3 is TGTGCCACCCATAGCGGGACTTCCACCTACGAGCAGTACTTC. Translation gives CATHSGTSTYEQYF. The chain combines TRBV19 with TRBJ2-7; 8 bases are a match to TRBD2. The CDR3 has 14 residues. Looked up from germline, CDR1 is LNHDA and CDR2 is SQIVND (reference sequence). V shed 10 bases, J shed 2 bases, and the junction held 10 bases outside the gene matches.

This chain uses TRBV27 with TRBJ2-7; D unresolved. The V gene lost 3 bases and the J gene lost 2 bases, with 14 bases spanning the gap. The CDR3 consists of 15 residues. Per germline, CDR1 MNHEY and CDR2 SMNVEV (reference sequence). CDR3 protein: CASSLTGPPTYEQYF. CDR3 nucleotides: TGTGCCAGCAGTTTGACCGGGCCGCCTACCTACGAGCAGTACTTC.

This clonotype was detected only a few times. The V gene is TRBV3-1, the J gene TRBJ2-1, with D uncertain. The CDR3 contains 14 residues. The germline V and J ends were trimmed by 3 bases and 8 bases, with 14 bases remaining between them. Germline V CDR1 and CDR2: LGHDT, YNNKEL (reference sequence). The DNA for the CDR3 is TGTGCCAGCAGCCATGAAAGGGCAAGGGATGAGCAGTTCTTC. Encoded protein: CASSHERARDEQFF.

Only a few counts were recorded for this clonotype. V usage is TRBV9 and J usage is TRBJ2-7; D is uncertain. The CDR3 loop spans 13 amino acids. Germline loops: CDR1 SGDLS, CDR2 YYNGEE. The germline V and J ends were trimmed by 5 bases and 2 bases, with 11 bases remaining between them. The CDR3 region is CASSGTDPYEQYF. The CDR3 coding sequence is TGTGCCAGCAGTGGAACAGATCCCTACGAGCAGTACTTC.

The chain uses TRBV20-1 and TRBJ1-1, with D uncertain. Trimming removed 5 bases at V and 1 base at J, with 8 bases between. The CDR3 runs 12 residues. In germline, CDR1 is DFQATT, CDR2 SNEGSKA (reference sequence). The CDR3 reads CSAGRRNTEAFF. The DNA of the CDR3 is TGCAGTGCTGGGCGGAGGAACACTGAAGCTTTCTTT.

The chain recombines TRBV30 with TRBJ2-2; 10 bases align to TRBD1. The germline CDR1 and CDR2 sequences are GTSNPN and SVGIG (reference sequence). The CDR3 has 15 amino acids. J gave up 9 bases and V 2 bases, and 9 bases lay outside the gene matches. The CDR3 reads CAWSPRRQGARELFF. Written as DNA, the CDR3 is TGTGCCTGGAGTCCACGAAGACAGGGGGCGCGGGAGCTGTTTTTT. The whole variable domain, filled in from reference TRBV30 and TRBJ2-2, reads SQTIHQWPATLVQPVGSPLSLECTVEGTSNPNLYWYRQAAGRGLQLLFYSVGIGQISSEVPQNLSASRPQDRQFILSSKKLLLSDSGFYLCAWSPRRQGARELFFGEGSRLTVL.

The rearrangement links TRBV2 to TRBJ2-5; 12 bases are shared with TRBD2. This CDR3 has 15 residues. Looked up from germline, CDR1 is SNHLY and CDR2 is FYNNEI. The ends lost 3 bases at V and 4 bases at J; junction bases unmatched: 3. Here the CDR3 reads CASSDPSGGGETQYF. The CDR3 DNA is TGTGCCAGCAGTGATCCTAGCGGGGGGGGAGAGACCCAGTACTTC.

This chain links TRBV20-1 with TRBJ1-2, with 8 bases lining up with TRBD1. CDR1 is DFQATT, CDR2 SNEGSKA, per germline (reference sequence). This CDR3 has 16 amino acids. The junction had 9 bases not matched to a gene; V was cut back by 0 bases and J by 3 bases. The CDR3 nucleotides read TGCAGTGCTAGAGATCTAGGTCAGGGGGCTTACTATGGCTACACCTTC. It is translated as CSARDLGQGAYYGYTF.

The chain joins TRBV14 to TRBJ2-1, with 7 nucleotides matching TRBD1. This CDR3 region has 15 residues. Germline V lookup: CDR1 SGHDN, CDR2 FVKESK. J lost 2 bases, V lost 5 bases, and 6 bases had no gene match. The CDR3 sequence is CASSGGQAPYNEQFF. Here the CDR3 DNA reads TGTGCCAGCAGCGGCGGACAGGCCCCCTACAATGAGCAGTTCTTC.

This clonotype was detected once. The CDR3 DNA reads TGTGCCAGCAGCTGGGCCGGGACAGGGAATTCACCCCTCCACTTT. Translating gives CASSWAGTGNSPLHF. The chain carries TRBV6-5 and TRBJ1-6, with TRBD1 identical over 9 bases. J lost 7 bases, V lost 6 bases, and 7 bases had no gene match. There are 15 residues in the CDR3. Germline-derived CDR1 and CDR2 are MNHEY and SVGAGI.